This is a list of T cell receptor beta chains from one sample in a study of CD8+CD57+ T cells in acquired aplastic anemia. TCRdb analysed the reads with MiXCR anew, one entry per CDR3 protein. The sample lists approximately 190,000 distinct CDR3 sequences, around three fifths seen once, with about 43% in the top ten. Sequenced sample: sorted CD4+, CD8+, or CD8+CD57+ T cells (not recorded which) from PBMCs. Source of these receptors: a human donor with severe aplastic anemia or a healthy control (not recorded which). Each CDR3 is given with its conserved first and last residue. Fields, in order: CDR3 DNA, CDR3 protein, J gene, V gene, CDR3 length, D gene, clone size. D genes are given only for firm matches. Size tells how often a clone was seen (once, few, many) or the class of an expanded clone, and some rows leave it out.

cdr3_nt: TGTGCCAGCAGCCAGTGGGAGACCCAGTACTTC
cdr3_aa: CASSQWETQYF
j_call: TRBJ2-5
v_call: TRBV14
cdr3_length: 11
d_call: NA
clone_size: NA

cdr3_nt: TGCAGTGCCCAACAGCTACTAGCGGGGGGGGGAGAGACCCAGTACTTC
cdr3_aa: CSAQQLLAGGGETQYF
j_call: TRBJ2-5
v_call: TRBV20-1
cdr3_length: 16
d_call: TRBD2
clone_size: few

cdr3_nt: TGCGCCAGCAGCTTGGAGTCATCTGGGTGGGAAGGCTACACCTTC
cdr3_aa: CASSLESSGWEGYTF
j_call: TRBJ1-2
v_call: TRBV5-1
cdr3_length: 15
d_call: NA
clone_size: many

cdr3_nt: TGTGCCACCTGGGATGGGACTAGTTCCAATGAGCAGCTCTTC
cdr3_aa: CATWDGTSSNEQLF
j_call: TRBJ2-1
v_call: TRBV2
cdr3_length: 14
d_call: TRBD2
clone_size: once

cdr3_nt: TGCAGTGCTTCTCAACGCCGGGAAAACGAGCAGTACTTC
cdr3_aa: CSASQRRENEQYF
j_call: TRBJ2-7
v_call: TRBV20-1
cdr3_length: 13
d_call: NA
clone_size: NA

cdr3_nt: TGTGCCAGCAGCTTAAACTACGAGCAGTGCTTC
cdr3_aa: CASSLNYEQCF
j_call: TRBJ2-7
v_call: TRBV7-9
cdr3_length: 11
d_call: NA
clone_size: once

cdr3_nt: TGCAGTGCTCCCGCCAGGGGGGCGGAGACCCAGTACTTC
cdr3_aa: CSAPARGAETQYF
j_call: TRBJ2-5
v_call: TRBV20-1
cdr3_length: 13
d_call: NA
clone_size: NA

cdr3_nt: TGTGCCAGTAGTATAAGACCCAGGGATAATGAAAAACTGTTTTTT
cdr3_aa: CASSIRPRDNEKLFF
j_call: TRBJ1-4
v_call: TRBV19
cdr3_length: 15
d_call: NA
clone_size: NA

cdr3_nt: TGCGCCAGCAGCCAAGAGAGGATCGGCCAGGAGGCGAAGACCCAGTACTTC
cdr3_aa: CASSQERIGQEAKTQYF
j_call: TRBJ2-5
v_call: TRBV4-3
cdr3_length: 17
d_call: NA
clone_size: NA

cdr3_nt: TGTGCCACCAGTGATTCCAGACAGTCTAGCACAGATACGCAGTATTTT
cdr3_aa: CATSDSRQSSTDTQYF
j_call: TRBJ2-3
v_call: TRBV24-1
cdr3_length: 16
d_call: NA
clone_size: NA

cdr3_nt: TGTGCCAGCAGCCTTGGGGGGGCGGCAGGGGTCGGCTACACCTTC
cdr3_aa: CASSLGGAAGVGYTF
j_call: TRBJ1-2
v_call: TRBV2
cdr3_length: 15
d_call: NA
clone_size: NA

cdr3_nt: TGTGCCAGCAGTCAAGCGGGAGACCACTACAATGAGCAGTTCTTC
cdr3_aa: CASSQAGDHYNEQFF
j_call: TRBJ2-1
v_call: TRBV2
cdr3_length: 15
d_call: TRBD2
clone_size: NA

cdr3_nt: TGTGCCAGCAGCCGTCTCGCCGACTACGAGCAGTACTTC
cdr3_aa: CASSRLADYEQYF
j_call: TRBJ2-7
v_call: TRBV5-1
cdr3_length: 13
d_call: NA
clone_size: NA

cdr3_nt: TGTGCCACCAGTGGAACAGGGGGGGGGAGCGGGGCCAACGTCCTGACTTTC
cdr3_aa: CATSGTGGGSGANVLTF
j_call: TRBJ2-6
v_call: TRBV24-1
cdr3_length: 17
d_call: NA
clone_size: once

cdr3_nt: TGTGCCATCAGGGGACCGGGAATACCAGGAGAGACCCAGTACTTC
cdr3_aa: CAIRGPGIPGETQYF
j_call: TRBJ2-5
v_call: TRBV10-3
cdr3_length: 15
d_call: NA
clone_size: NA

cdr3_nt: TGCGCCAGCAGCTCGATACAGGGGGTTGCTTTCTTT
cdr3_aa: CASSSIQGVAFF
j_call: TRBJ1-1
v_call: TRBV5-1
cdr3_length: 12
d_call: TRBD1
clone_size: many

cdr3_nt: TGCAGTGCCAAGCGGGATACTAGGGACGAGCAGTACTTC
cdr3_aa: CSAKRDTRDEQYF
j_call: TRBJ2-7
v_call: TRBV20-1
cdr3_length: 13
d_call: TRBD2
clone_size: NA

cdr3_nt: TGTGCCATCAGTCGGACAGGGGCGAGTGGAAACACCATATATTTT
cdr3_aa: CAISRTGASGNTIYF
j_call: TRBJ1-3
v_call: TRBV10-3
cdr3_length: 15
d_call: TRBD1
clone_size: NA

cdr3_nt: TGTGCCGCGGCAACATACAGTTACGAGCAGTACTTC
cdr3_aa: CAAATYSYEQYF
j_call: TRBJ2-7
v_call: TRBV7-9
cdr3_length: 12
d_call: NA
clone_size: NA

cdr3_nt: TGTGCCAGCAGCTTAGGAGAGGGGATGAACACTGAAGCTTTCTTT
cdr3_aa: CASSLGEGMNTEAFF
j_call: TRBJ1-1
v_call: TRBV13
cdr3_length: 15
d_call: NA
clone_size: many

cdr3_nt: TGTGCCAGCAGCTTAGCGGTTGGAGGGGCCTACGAGCAGTACTTC
cdr3_aa: CASSLAVGGAYEQYF
j_call: TRBJ2-7
v_call: TRBV7-9
cdr3_length: 15
d_call: NA
clone_size: NA

cdr3_nt: TGCGCCAGCCGGACTAGCGGGGCTGTTTCGGACGAGCAGTACTTC
cdr3_aa: CASRTSGAVSDEQYF
j_call: TRBJ2-7
v_call: TRBV5-1
cdr3_length: 15
d_call: TRBD2
clone_size: NA

cdr3_nt: TGTGCCATCAGTGAGCCGACAGTTGTTAATACGCAGTATTTT
cdr3_aa: CAISEPTVVNTQYF
j_call: TRBJ2-3
v_call: TRBV10-3
cdr3_length: 14
d_call: NA
clone_size: NA

cdr3_nt: TGTGCCAGCAGCGTAGGACAGGGGGACTATGGCTACACCTTC
cdr3_aa: CASSVGQGDYGYTF
j_call: TRBJ1-2
v_call: TRBV9
cdr3_length: 14
d_call: TRBD1
clone_size: many